This TCR beta chain was captured in a study of blood T cell repertoires in COVID-19. CDR1 and CDR2 from the germline V gene are SEHNR and FQNEAQ (reference sequence). Losses at the gene ends were 4 bases for V and 2 bases for J; bases not matched to a gene: 16. The CDR3 extends over 19 amino acids. Measured with immunoSEQ multiplex PCR; TCRdb has only the in-frame clones, and not every one. The table records 20,000 to 30,000 clones, approximately 80% of them present only once. Sample: peripheral blood. The rearrangement links TRBV7-9 to TRBJ2-7, with 11 bases identical to TRBD2. This TCR derives from a human donor in a cohort sampled during active COVID-19. CDR3 residues: CASSSRTAGTSGYAYEQYF. CDR3 in DNA: TGTGCCAGCAGCTCCCGGACAGCCGGGACTAGCGGATATGCCTACGAGCAGTACTTC.